These 22 T cell receptor beta chains were all obtained from the same sample, sequenced in a study of blood T cell repertoires in COVID-19. Using immunoSEQ multiplex PCR, the repertoire was profiled, and TCRdb retains in-frame clones only, with some absent. This sample carries about 320,000 clones, more than 80% of them seen once, and the ten largest clones take 6.4%. The sample consisted of peripheral blood. These receptors all stem from a man younger than 35 who had recovered from COVID-19.

The chain recombines TRBV6-5 with TRBJ2-1; TRBD2 might be the D (5 bases). The CDR3 contains 14 residues. Deletions cut 3 bases from V and 1 base from J, with 7 bases between. Germline V gene data show CDR1 as MNHEY and CDR2 as SVGAGI. The CDR3 DNA reads as TGTGCCAGCAGTTATCGGGGTTCCTACAATGAGCAGTTCTTC. Translated, it gives CASSYRGSYNEQFF.

The DNA of the CDR3 is TGTGCCAGTAGCTCGCGGGAGATCTCCTACAATGAGCAGTTCTTC. Translation: CASSSREISYNEQFF. V is TRBV19 and J is TRBJ2-1; 7 bases line up with TRBD2. This CDR3 has 15 amino acids. Germline V gives CDR1 LNHDA, CDR2 SQIVND (reference sequence). J lost 0 bases, V lost 6 bases, and 5 bases had no gene match.

The genes are TRBV23-1 and TRBJ1-1; maybe TRBD1 (5 bases). TRBV23-1 has ORF status, its function being uncertain. The CDR3 is 15 amino acids. Trimming took off 2 bases at V and 4 bases at J, with 14 bases between the two ends. CDR3 in amino acids: CASSQGEGRPTEAFF. DNA of the CDR3: TGCGCCAGCAGTCAAGGGGAGGGGCGCCCCACTGAAGCTTTCTTT.

A remark on this clone: The same CDR3 also results from other DNA sequences found in this sample. The chain is built from TRBV18 and TRBJ2-7; 8 nucleotides align to TRBD1. V trimming: 3 bases; J trimming: 2 bases; junction bases outside the gene matches: 3. CDR3 length equals 14 residues. In germline, CDR1 is KGHSH, CDR2 LQKENI. CDR3 residues: CASSPLDRAYEQYF. DNA for the CDR3: TGTGCCAGCTCACCCTTGGACAGGGCCTACGAGCAGTACTTC.

The rearrangement joins TRBV25-1 to TRBJ1-2; the match to TRBD1 covers 10 bases. The junction had 4 bases not matched to a gene; V was cut back by 3 bases and J by 6 bases. Germline V gene lookup returns CDR1 MGHDK and CDR2 SYGVNS. The CDR3 sequence is 14 residues long. The CDR3 nucleotides are TGTGCCAGCAGTGAGGCCGGGACAGGGGATGGCTACACCTTC. Its protein is CASSEAGTGDGYTF.

CDR3 in amino acids: CASSLLMNTEAFF. The CDR3 DNA is TGTGCCAGCAGCTTACTTATGAACACTGAAGCTTTCTTT. The chain recombines TRBV7-8 with TRBJ1-1; D is unclear. The CDR3 covers 13 residues. Per germline, CDR1 SGHVS and CDR2 FQNEAQ. Trimming shortened V by 2 bases and J by 0 bases, and 4 bases separated the two germline ends.

J is TRBJ2-7 and V is TRBV9, with D perhaps TRBD1 (5 bases). Trimming removed 0 bases at V and 1 base at J, with 14 bases between. The CDR3 runs 16 residues. CDR1 SGDLS and CDR2 YYNGEE come from the germline V gene. In DNA form, the CDR3 reads TGTGCCAGCAGCGTAGAGGATAGGGGTTGGTCCTACGAGCAGTACTTC. It specifies CASSVEDRGWSYEQYF.

The count of this clone is one. CDR3: CASSPGQGNSPLHF. In DNA, the CDR3 is TGTGCCAGCAGCCCGGGACAGGGGAATTCACCCCTCCACTTT. The gene calls are TRBV27 and TRBJ1-6, with TRBD1 matching over 10 bases. The ends lost 6 bases at V and 7 bases at J; junction bases unmatched: 3. Germline-derived CDR1 and CDR2 are MNHEY and SMNVEV (reference sequence). The CDR3 spans 14 residues.

The V call is TRBV9, the J call TRBJ2-2, with D possibly being TRBD1 (5 bases). The CDR3 has 16 residues. Trimming left V 0 bases short and J 5 bases short, with 14 bases between. Germline CDR1 is SGDLS and CDR2 is YYNGEE. CDR3 sequence reads: CASSVALAGQTGELFF. Written as DNA, the CDR3 is TGTGCCAGCAGCGTAGCTCTGGCAGGACAAACCGGGGAGCTGTTTTTT.

The V and J genes are TRBV7-9 and TRBJ1-6; 7 nucleotides align to TRBD1. The CDR3 spans 16 residues. CDR1 and CDR2 (germline): SEHNR, FQNEAQ (reference sequence). The junction had 13 bases not matched to a gene; V was cut back by 6 bases and J by 8 bases. The CDR3 sequence: CASRFTGERWDSPLHF. As DNA, the CDR3 is TGTGCCAGCAGATTTACAGGGGAGCGGTGGGATTCACCCCTCCACTTT.

This chain links TRBV9 with TRBJ2-5, with 8 bases aligning to TRBD2. The J segment lost 3 bases and the V segment lost 2 bases, leaving 3 bases of the junction unmatched. The CDR3 is 14 residues long. The germline CDR1 and CDR2 sequences are SGDLS and YYNGEE. This chain's CDR3 is CASSVSGEKETQYF. CDR3 DNA: TGTGCCAGCAGCGTTAGCGGGGAGAAAGAGACCCAGTACTTC. Full variable domain (rest looked up from reference TRBV9 and TRBJ2-5): DSGVTQTPKHLITATGQRVTLRCSPRSGDLSVYWYQQSLDQGLQFLIQYYNGEERAKGNILERFSAQQFPDLHSELNLSSLELGDSALYFCASSVSGEKETQYFGPGTRLLVL.

The chain employs TRBV13 and TRBJ1-2, with D perhaps TRBD1 (5 bases). The CDR3 spans 16 residues. Trimming stripped 4 bases from V and 3 bases from J, with 18 bases between. Germline V CDR1 and CDR2: PRHDT, FYEKMQ (reference sequence). The CDR3 loop reads CASSSLAGERDYGYTF. CDR3 nucleotides: TGTGCCAGCAGCTCCCTCGCGGGGGAGCGCGACTATGGCTACACCTTC.

The V and J genes are TRBV28 and TRBJ2-1; 7 bases are shared with TRBD2. The CDR3 spans 16 residues. The junction had 10 bases not matched to a gene; V was cut back by 2 bases and J by 6 bases. From germline, CDR1 is MDHEN and CDR2 SYDVKM. The DNA of the CDR3 is TGTGCCAGCAGTTTAGGGCGGCTAGCGGCCTTCAATGAGCAGTTCTTC. Protein: CASSLGRLAAFNEQFF.

The chain has TRBV7-2 and TRBJ1-1; D perhaps matches TRBD1 (5 bases). The CDR3 loop spans 18 amino acids. The V end was cut by 1 base, the J end by 0 bases, with 18 bases between. Germline lookup yields CDR1 SGHTA and CDR2 FQGNSA. The CDR3 region has the DNA TGTGCCAGCAGCTTAGTGGGTCCAGGGAGGGTGGTGAACACTGAAGCTTTCTTT. It encodes CASSLVGPGRVVNTEAFF. Based on the CDR3 plus reference TRBV7-2 and TRBJ1-1, the full variable domain is GAGVSQSPSNKVTEKGKDVELRCDPISGHTALYWYRQSLGQGLEFLIYFQGNSAPDKSGLPSDRFSAERTGGSVSTLTIQRTQQEDSAVYLCASSLVGPGRVVNTEAFFGQGTRLTVV.

This clone was seen just once. The chain combines TRBV6-1 with TRBJ1-1; no reliable D call. In germline, CDR1 is MNHNS, CDR2 SASEGT. This CDR3 is 13 amino acids long. The V and J ends lost 7 bases and 4 bases respectively, with 13 bases between them. As DNA, the CDR3 is TGTGCCAGCACCATCCCCTCGAGCACTGAAGCTTTCTTT. It yields the protein CASTIPSSTEAFF.

The CDR3 loop reads CASSLGAGYGYTF. As DNA, the CDR3 is TGTGCCAGCAGCTTGGGGGCTGGGTATGGCTACACCTTC. The chain joins TRBV7-9 to TRBJ1-2; the D gene is possibly TRBD1 (6 bases). This CDR3 region has 13 residues. Per the germline V gene, CDR1 is SEHNR and CDR2 is FQNEAQ (reference sequence). The V end lost 3 bases, the J end lost 5 bases, and 10 bases lay between the germline ends.

The chain uses TRBV28 and TRBJ1-2; perhaps TRBD1 as D (5 bases). With 5 bases removed from V and 6 bases from J, the gap between germline ends came to 16 bases. Germline-derived CDR1 and CDR2 are MDHEN and SYDVKM. The CDR3 length is 14 residues. The CDR3: CASSPLRGFHGYTF. Written as DNA, the CDR3 is TGTGCCAGCAGTCCCCTTCGGGGGTTTCATGGCTACACCTTC.

This clone was seen only once. The J gene is TRBJ2-7, the V gene TRBV12-5; D ambiguous. The germline gives CDR1 LGHNT, CDR2 FRNRAP. Trimming pared 6 bases from V and 5 bases from J, leaving 11 bases between. The CDR3 length is 12 residues. In DNA form, the CDR3 reads TGTGCTAGTGGCCCAGACTGGGACGAGCAGTACTTC. This codes for CASGPDWDEQYF.

The chain has TRBV6-5 and TRBJ1-2; TRBD1 matches at 7 bases. V was clipped by 4 bases and J by 0 bases; unmatched bases: 2. The CDR3 loop spans 14 amino acids. CDR1 is MNHEY, CDR2 SVGAGI, per germline. Here the CDR3 DNA reads TGTGCCAGCAGTTCCGGGACAGCTAACTATGGCTACACCTTC. This gives the protein CASSSGTANYGYTF.

This sequence joins TRBV7-9 and TRBJ1-4; D is unresolved. This CDR3 spans 13 amino acids. Deletions cut 8 bases from V and 6 bases from J, with 13 bases between. CDR1 is SEHNR and CDR2 is FQNEAQ in the germline V gene (reference sequence). CDR3 protein: CASAGGADEKLFF. In DNA, the CDR3 is TGTGCCAGCGCAGGAGGTGCTGATGAAAAACTGTTTTTT.

The rearrangement links TRBV5-4 to TRBJ1-2, with 10 positions matching TRBD1. J lost 2 bases, V lost 4 bases, and 2 bases had no gene match. CDR1 SGHNT and CDR2 YYREEE come from the germline V gene (reference sequence). The CDR3 length is 14 residues. CDR3 sequence reads: CASSRTGGNYGYTF. DNA for the CDR3: TGTGCCAGCAGCCGGACAGGGGGAAACTATGGCTACACCTTC.

This clone was seen just once. The chain couples TRBV15 to TRBJ1-2; tentative D call: TRBD1 (6 bases). V lost 5 bases and J 2 bases, leaving 18 bases between the germline ends. Germline-derived CDR1 and CDR2 are LNHNV and YYDKDF (reference sequence). This CDR3 has 16 residues. The DNA for the CDR3 is TGTGCCACCAGCGGCGGAGTTCTAAGGGGGAACTATGGCTACACCTTC. Translated: CATSGGVLRGNYGYTF.